This entry features one TCR beta chain sequence. This entry is derived from a study of T cells in pancreatic ductal adenocarcinoma. The selected patients with pancreatic ductal adenocarcinoma had surgery but no neoadjuvant therapy. Repertoires were generated with immunoSEQ multiplex PCR, while TCRdb's copy carries only in-frame clones and drops some. Among about 16,000 clones listed, about 93% were seen once. The sequence derives from a human donor with pancreatic ductal adenocarcinoma. Source material: PBMCs.

In nucleotides, the CDR3 is TGCGCCAGCAGCTTGGTTGGACAGGGGGCGCTGGGCTCTGGGGCCAACGTCCTGACTTTC. Protein product: CASSLVGQGALGSGANVLTF. J is TRBJ2-6 and V is TRBV5-1; 11 bases map to TRBD1. Germline lookup yields CDR1 SGHRS and CDR2 YFSETQ. The CDR3 spans 20 residues. V lost 0 bases, J lost 0 bases, and 8 bases stayed unmatched.